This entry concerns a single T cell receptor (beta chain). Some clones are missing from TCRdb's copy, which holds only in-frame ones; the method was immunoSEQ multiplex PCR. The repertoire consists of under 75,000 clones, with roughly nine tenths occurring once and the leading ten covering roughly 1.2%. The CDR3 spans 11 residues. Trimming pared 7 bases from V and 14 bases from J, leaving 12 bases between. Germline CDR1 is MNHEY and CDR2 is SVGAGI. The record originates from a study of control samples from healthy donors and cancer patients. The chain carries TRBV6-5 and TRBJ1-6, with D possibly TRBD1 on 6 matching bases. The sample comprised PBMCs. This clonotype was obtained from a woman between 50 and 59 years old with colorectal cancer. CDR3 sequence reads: CASTAGESLHF. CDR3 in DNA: TGTGCCAGCACCGCAGGGGAATCCCTCCACTTT.